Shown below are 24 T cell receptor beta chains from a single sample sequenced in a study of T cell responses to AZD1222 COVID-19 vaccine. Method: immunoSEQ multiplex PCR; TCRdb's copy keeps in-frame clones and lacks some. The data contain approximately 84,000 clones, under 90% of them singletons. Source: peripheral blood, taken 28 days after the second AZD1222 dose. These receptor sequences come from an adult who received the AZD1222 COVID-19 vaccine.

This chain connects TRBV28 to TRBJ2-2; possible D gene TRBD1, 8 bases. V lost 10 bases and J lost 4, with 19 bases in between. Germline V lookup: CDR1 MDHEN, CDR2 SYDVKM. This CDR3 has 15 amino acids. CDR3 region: CATEDRGGGTGELFF. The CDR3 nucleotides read TGTGCCACCGAAGACAGGGGCGGGGGCACCGGGGAGCTGTTTTTT.

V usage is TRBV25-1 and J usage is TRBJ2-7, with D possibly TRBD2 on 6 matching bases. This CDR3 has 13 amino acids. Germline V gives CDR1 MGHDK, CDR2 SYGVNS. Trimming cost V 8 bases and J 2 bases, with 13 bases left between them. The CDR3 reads CASGRSGTYEQYF. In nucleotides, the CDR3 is TGTGCCAGCGGGAGGTCGGGGACCTACGAGCAGTACTTC.

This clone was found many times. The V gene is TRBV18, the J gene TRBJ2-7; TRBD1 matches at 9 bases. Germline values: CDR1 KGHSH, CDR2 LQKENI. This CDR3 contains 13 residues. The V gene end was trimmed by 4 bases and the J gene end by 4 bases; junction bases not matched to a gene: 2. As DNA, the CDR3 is TGTGCCAGCTCACGAGACAGGGGGTACGAGCAGTACTTC. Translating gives CASSRDRGYEQYF. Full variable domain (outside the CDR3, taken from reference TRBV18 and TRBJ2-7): NAGVMQNPRHLVRRRGQEARLRCSPMKGHSHVYWYRQLPEEGLKFMVYLQKENIIDESGMPKERFSAEFPKEGPSILRIQQVVRGDSAAYFCASSRDRGYEQYFGPGTRLTVT.

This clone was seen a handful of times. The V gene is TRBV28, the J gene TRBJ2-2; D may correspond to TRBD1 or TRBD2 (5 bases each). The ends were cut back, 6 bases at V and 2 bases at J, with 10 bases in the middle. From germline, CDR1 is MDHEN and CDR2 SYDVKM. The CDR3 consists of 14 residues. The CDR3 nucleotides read TGTGCCAGCAGGGGGGACGGCAACACCGGGGAGCTGTTTTTT. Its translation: CASRGDGNTGELFF.

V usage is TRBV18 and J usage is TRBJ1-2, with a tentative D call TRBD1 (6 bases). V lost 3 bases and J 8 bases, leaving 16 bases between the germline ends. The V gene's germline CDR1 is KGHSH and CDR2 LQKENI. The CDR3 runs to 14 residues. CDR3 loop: CASSPGRGQGGYTF. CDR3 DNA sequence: TGTGCCAGCTCACCGGGACGGGGGCAAGGCGGCTACACCTTC.

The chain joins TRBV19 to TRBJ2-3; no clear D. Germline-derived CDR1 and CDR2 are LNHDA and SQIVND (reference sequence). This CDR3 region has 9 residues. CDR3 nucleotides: TGTGCTCACGCGGATACGCAGTATTTT. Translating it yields CAHADTQYF. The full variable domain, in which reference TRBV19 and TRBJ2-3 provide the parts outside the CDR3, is DGGITQSPKYLFRKEGQNVTLSCEQNLNHDAMYWYRQDPGQGLRLIYYSQIVNDFQKGDIAEGYSVSREKKESFPLTVTSAQKNPTAFYLCAHADTQYFGPGTRLTVL.

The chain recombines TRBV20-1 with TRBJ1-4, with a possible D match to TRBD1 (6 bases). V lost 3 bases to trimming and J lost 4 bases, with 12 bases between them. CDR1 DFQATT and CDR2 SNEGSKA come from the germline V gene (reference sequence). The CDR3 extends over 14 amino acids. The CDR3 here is CSASKTGDNEKLFF. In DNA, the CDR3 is TGCAGTGCTAGTAAGACAGGCGATAATGAAAAACTGTTTTTT.

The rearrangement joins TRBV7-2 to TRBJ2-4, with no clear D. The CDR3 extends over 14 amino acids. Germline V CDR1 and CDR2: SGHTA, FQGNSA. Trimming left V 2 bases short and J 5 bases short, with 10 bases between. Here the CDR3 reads CASSLYGRENIQYF. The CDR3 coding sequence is TGTGCCAGCAGCTTATATGGCAGAGAAAACATTCAGTACTTC.

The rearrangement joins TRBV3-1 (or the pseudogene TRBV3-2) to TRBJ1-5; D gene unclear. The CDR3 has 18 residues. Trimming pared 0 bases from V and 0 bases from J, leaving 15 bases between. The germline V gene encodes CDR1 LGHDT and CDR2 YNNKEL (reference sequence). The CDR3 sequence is CASSQDHLAEGSNQPQHF. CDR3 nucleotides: TGTGCCAGCAGCCAAGATCATCTGGCGGAAGGTAGCAATCAGCCCCAGCATTTT.

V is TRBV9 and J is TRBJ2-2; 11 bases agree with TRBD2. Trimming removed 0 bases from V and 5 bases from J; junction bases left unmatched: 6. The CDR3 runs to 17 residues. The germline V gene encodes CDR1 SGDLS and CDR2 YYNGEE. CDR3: CASSVGASGRSTGELFF. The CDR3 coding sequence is TGTGCCAGCAGCGTAGGCGCTAGCGGGAGGAGTACCGGGGAGCTGTTTTTT.

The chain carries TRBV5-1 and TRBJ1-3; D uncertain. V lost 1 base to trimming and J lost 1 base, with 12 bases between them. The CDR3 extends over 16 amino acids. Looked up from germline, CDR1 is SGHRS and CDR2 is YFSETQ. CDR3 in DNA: TGCGCCAGCAGCTTGTCGGAGGGTCCGTCTGGAAACACCATATATTTT. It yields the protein CASSLSEGPSGNTIYF.

CDR3 in DNA: TGTGCCAGCAGCTCCACGGGACAGAGGAACACTGAAGCTTTCTTT. It codes for CASSSTGQRNTEAFF. The chain joins TRBV11-1 to TRBJ1-1, with 7 bases matching TRBD1. Germline-derived CDR1 and CDR2 are SGHAT and FQDESV (reference sequence). The CDR3 runs to 15 residues. The J segment lost 1 base and the V segment lost 4 bases, leaving 6 bases of the junction unmatched.

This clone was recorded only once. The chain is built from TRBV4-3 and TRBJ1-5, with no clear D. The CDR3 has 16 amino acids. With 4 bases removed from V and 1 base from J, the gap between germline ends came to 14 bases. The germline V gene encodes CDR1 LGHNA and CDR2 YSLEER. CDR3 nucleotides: TGCGCCAGCAGCCCCGGGAGGAGCAGGAGCAATCAGCCCCAGCATTTT. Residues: CASSPGRSRSNQPQHF.

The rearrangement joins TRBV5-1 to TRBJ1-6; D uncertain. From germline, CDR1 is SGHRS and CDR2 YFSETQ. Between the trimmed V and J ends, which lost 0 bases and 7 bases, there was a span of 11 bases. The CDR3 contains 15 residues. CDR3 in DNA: TGCGCCAGCAGCTTGGCCGGTGTAGGGAATTCACCCCTCCACTTT. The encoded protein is CASSLAGVGNSPLHF.

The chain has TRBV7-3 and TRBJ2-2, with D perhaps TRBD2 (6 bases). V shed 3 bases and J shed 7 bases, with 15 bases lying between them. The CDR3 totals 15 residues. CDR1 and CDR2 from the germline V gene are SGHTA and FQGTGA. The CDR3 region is CASSFTASGGGELFF. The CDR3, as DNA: TGTGCCAGCAGCTTTACGGCATCCGGGGGCGGGGAGCTGTTTTTT.

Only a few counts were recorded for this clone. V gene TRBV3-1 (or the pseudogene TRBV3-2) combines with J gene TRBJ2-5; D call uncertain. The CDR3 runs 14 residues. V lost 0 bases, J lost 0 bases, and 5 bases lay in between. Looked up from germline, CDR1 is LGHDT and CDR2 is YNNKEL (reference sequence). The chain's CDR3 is CASSQDSDQETQYF. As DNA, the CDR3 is TGTGCCAGCAGCCAAGACAGCGACCAAGAGACCCAGTACTTC.

CDR3 sequence (DNA): TGTGCTAGTGGTTTGGCGACAGGAGCCTATGGCTACACCTTC. This translates into CASGLATGAYGYTF. The chain employs TRBV12-5 and TRBJ1-2, with D possibly being TRBD1 (6 bases). The CDR3 sequence is 14 residues long. V lost 1 base and J 4 bases, leaving 10 bases between the germline ends. CDR1 and CDR2 from the germline V gene are LGHNT and FRNRAP.

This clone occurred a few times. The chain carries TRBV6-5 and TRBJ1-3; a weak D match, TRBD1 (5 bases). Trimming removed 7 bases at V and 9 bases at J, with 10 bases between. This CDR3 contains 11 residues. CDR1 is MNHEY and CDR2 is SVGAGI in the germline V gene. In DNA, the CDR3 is TGTGCCAGCACCCGGGGGGGCACCATATATTTT. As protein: CASTRGGTIYF.

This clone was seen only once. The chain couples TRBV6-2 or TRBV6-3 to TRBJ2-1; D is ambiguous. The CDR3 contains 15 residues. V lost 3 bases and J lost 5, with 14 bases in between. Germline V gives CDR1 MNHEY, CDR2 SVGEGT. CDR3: CASSYRIEANNEQFF. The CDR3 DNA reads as TGTGCCAGCAGTTATAGAATTGAGGCTAACAATGAGCAGTTCTTC.

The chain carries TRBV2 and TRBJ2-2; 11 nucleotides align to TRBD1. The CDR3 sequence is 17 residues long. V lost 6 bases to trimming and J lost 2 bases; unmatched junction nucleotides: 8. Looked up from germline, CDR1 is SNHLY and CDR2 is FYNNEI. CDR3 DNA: TGTGCCAGCAGCCAGGACAGGGGGCGACCCAACACCGGGGAGCTGTTTTTT. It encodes CASSQDRGRPNTGELFF.

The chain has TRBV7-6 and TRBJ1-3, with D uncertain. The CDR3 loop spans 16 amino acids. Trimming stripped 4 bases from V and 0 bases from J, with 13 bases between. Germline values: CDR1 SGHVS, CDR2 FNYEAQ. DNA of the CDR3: TGTGCCAGCAGCTCCCCAAGAGGTCCCTCTGGAAACACCATATATTTT. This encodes CASSSPRGPSGNTIYF.

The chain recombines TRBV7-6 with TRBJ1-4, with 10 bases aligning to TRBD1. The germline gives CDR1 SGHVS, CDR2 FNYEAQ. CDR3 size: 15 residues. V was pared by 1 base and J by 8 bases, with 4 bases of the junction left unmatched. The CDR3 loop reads CASSLEGDRGEKLFF. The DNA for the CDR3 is TGTGCCAGCAGCTTAGAGGGGGACAGGGGAGAAAAACTGTTTTTT.

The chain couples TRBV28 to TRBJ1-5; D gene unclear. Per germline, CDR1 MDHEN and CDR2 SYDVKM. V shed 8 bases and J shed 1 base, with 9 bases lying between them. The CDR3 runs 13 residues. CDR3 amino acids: CASRALSNQPQHF. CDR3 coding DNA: TGTGCCAGCCGGGCCCTCAGCAATCAGCCCCAGCATTTT.

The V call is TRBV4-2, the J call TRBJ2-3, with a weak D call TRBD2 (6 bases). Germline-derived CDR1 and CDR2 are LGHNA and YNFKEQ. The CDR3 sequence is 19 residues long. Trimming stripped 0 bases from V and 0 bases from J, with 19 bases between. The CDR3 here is CASSQDGNLGTYSTDTQYF. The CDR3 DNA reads TGTGCCAGCAGCCAAGACGGGAACCTAGGGACTTATAGCACAGATACGCAGTATTTT.